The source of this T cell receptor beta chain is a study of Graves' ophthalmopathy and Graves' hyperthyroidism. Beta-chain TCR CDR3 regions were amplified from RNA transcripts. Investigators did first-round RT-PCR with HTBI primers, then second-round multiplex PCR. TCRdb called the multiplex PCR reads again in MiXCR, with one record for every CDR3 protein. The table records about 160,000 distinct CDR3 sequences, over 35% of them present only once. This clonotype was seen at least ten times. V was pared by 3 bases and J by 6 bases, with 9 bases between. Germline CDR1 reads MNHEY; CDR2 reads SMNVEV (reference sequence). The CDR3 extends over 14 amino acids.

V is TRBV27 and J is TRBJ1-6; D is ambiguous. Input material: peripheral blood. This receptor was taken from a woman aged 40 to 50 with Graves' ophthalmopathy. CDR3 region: CASSLEGINSPLHF. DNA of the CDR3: TGTGCCAGCAGTTTGGAAGGGATTAATTCACCCCTCCACTTT.